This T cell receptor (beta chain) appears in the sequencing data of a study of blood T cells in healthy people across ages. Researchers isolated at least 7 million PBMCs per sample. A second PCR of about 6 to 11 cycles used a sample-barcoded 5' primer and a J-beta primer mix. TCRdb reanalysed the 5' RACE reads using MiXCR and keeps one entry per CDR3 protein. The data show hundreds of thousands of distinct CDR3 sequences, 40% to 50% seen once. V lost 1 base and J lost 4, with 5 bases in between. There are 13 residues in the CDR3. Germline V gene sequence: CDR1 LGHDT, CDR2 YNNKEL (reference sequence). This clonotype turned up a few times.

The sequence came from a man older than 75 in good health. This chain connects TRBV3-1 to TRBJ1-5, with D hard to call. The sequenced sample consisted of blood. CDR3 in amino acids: CASSQGWNQPQHF. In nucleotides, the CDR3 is TGTGCCAGCAGCCAAGGATGGAATCAGCCCCAGCATTTT.